The 19 T cell receptor beta chains given below trace back to one sample, sequenced in a study of T cell responses to AZD1222 COVID-19 vaccine (dated by TCRdb to the early 2020s). The time point label on this specimen signifies: baseline before first vaccination. Receptor amplification or capture employed the immunoSEQ multiplex PCR assay. TCRdb stores this immuneACCESS table with in-frame sequences only. Part of the clones is absent; in the studies checked, under half of the shortfall reflects unresolved V genes, and no reason is known for the rest. For this sample there are 86,000 or so clones; approximately 89% appear just once. Of the sample, about 2.2% is held by the ten largest clones. This sample comprised peripheral blood, obtained on day 0 of AZD1222 vaccination. Receptor source: an adult in good health.

This chain links TRBV6-2 or TRBV6-3 with TRBJ1-1; 8 nucleotides match TRBD1. This CDR3 comprises 14 residues. With 5 bases clipped from V and 7 bases from J, the junction kept 9 bases outside the gene matches. The germline CDR1 and CDR2 sequences are MNHEY and SVGEGT. The CDR3 coding sequence is TGTGCCAGCAGTCGATGGACAGGGCGAGGTGAAGCTTTCTTT. Residues: CASSRWTGRGEAFF.

CDR3 DNA: TGTGCCAGCAGCTACAGCGGGCACCAAGAGACCCAGTACTTC. Translation: CASSYSGHQETQYF. V is TRBV6-5 and J is TRBJ2-5, with D possibly being TRBD2 (6 bases). Germline CDR1 and CDR2: MNHEY and SVGAGI. The CDR3 consists of 14 residues. V lost 6 bases and J 0 bases, leaving 11 bases between the germline ends.

V and J are TRBV5-1 and TRBJ2-2; weak D call: TRBD1 (5 bases). From germline, CDR1 is SGHRS and CDR2 YFSETQ. V was pared by 0 bases and J by 2 bases, with 8 bases between. The length of the CDR3 is 15 residues. CDR3 nucleotide sequence: TGCGCCAGCAGCTTGGATAGGGGAAACACCGGGGAGCTGTTTTTT. It translates to CASSLDRGNTGELFF.

The DNA of the CDR3 is TGTGCCTGGAGGGGCTCTAGCGGGGCGAACACCGGGGAGCTGTTTTTT. Amino acid sequence: CAWRGSSGANTGELFF. The rearrangement joins TRBV30 to TRBJ2-2, with 9 nucleotides matching TRBD2. This CDR3 is built from 16 residues. Per the germline V gene, CDR1 is GTSNPN and CDR2 is SVGIG (reference sequence). Germline trimming cut 3 bases from V and 0 bases from J; bases unmatched to any gene: 5.

The chain uses TRBV6-5 and TRBJ1-2, with D possibly matching TRBD1 (6 bases). Trimming cost V 2 bases and J 6 bases, with 13 bases left between them. CDR3 length equals 14 residues. Germline V gene data show CDR1 as MNHEY and CDR2 as SVGAGI. The CDR3 loop reads CASSYVGGSHGYTF. In DNA form, the CDR3 reads TGTGCCAGCAGTTACGTAGGGGGATCGCATGGCTACACCTTC.

In its sample, this clone was seen once. The chain carries TRBV5-8 and TRBJ2-1, with 13 bases fitting TRBD2. The J segment lost 3 bases and the V segment lost 4 bases, leaving 1 base of the junction unmatched. The CDR3 is 15 residues long. Germline CDR1 and CDR2: SGHTS and YDEGEE. The chain's CDR3 is CASSTSGRVYNEQFF. CDR3 nucleotide sequence: TGTGCCAGCAGCACTAGCGGGAGGGTCTACAATGAGCAGTTCTTC.

The rearrangement uses TRBV7-2 and TRBJ1-6; no clear D. V was trimmed by 1 base and J by 0 bases, leaving 16 bases between them. CDR3 length: 19 amino acids. Germline assignment: CDR1 SGHTA and CDR2 FQGNSA. The DNA of the CDR3 is TGTGCCAGCAGCTTAGGTGTTAGCGACAAGAGCTCCTATAATTCACCCCTCCACTTT. Translation: CASSLGVSDKSSYNSPLHF.

In this sample, this clone turned up once. V gene TRBV7-2 combines with J gene TRBJ2-7; tentatively, D is TRBD2 (6 bases). The germline V gene has CDR1 SGHTA and CDR2 FQGNSA. The CDR3 has 15 amino acids. The V end was cut by 5 bases, the J end by 0 bases, with 14 bases between. CDR3 in DNA: TGTGCCAGCAGCCGCCGGGGGACGGCCTCCTACGAGCAGTACTTC. Protein: CASSRRGTASYEQYF.

V gene TRBV5-5 combines with J gene TRBJ2-5; 7 positions agree with TRBD1. V lost 3 bases and J lost 4; bases outside the gene matches: 12. This CDR3 has 16 residues. Germline V gene sequence: CDR1 SGHKS, CDR2 YYEKEE (reference sequence). Here the CDR3 DNA reads TGTGCCAGCAGCTCCAATCCTGACAGGGCTACAGAGACCCAGTACTTC. Protein: CASSSNPDRATETQYF.

The chain couples TRBV18 to TRBJ2-7; a weak D match, TRBD1 (5 bases). V was pared by 2 bases and J by 4 bases, with 12 bases between. There are 14 residues in the CDR3. Germline CDR1 and CDR2: KGHSH and LQKENI. The CDR3: CASSPNTGRYEQYF. The CDR3 coding sequence is TGTGCCAGCTCACCAAATACAGGTCGTTACGAGCAGTACTTC.

The chain recombines TRBV10-3 with TRBJ2-5; 9 nucleotides agree with TRBD2. The CDR3 length is 16 residues. Trimming at V came to 5 bases and at J to 4 bases, leaving 11 bases not matched to a gene. Germline assignment: CDR1 ENHRY and CDR2 SYGVKD. CDR3 sequence reads: CAISYGSSGKRETQYF. CDR3 sequence (DNA): TGTGCCATCAGTTACGGGTCTAGCGGGAAGCGAGAGACCCAGTACTTC.

This chain joins TRBV6-4 and TRBJ2-1; the match to TRBD2 covers 10 bases. V was clipped by 6 bases and J by 7 bases; unmatched bases: 9. CDR3 length: 15 amino acids. Germline V CDR1 and CDR2: MRHNA, SNTAGT. CDR3 DNA sequence: TGTGCCAGCAGGCGAGCGGGAGGGCCGGGGAATGAGCAGTTCTTC. This encodes CASRRAGGPGNEQFF.

The chain combines TRBV7-9 with TRBJ2-7; the match to TRBD2 covers 7 bases. The V gene's germline CDR1 is SEHNR and CDR2 FQNEAQ (reference sequence). This CDR3 contains 16 residues. With 5 bases clipped from V and 4 bases from J, the junction kept 14 bases outside the gene matches. The CDR3 loop is CASSPWGGPDSYEQYF. Here the CDR3 DNA reads TGTGCCAGCAGCCCATGGGGGGGTCCGGATAGTTACGAGCAGTACTTC.

The chain joins TRBV18 to TRBJ2-1; 11 bases align to TRBD1. In germline, CDR1 is KGHSH, CDR2 LQKENI. The V segment lost 3 bases and the J segment 6 bases; nucleotides outside the gene matches: 19. CDR3 length equals 20 residues. Written as DNA, the CDR3 is TGTGCCAGCTCACCCAAACTATTACTAATCGGGACAGGGGGTATCAATGAGCAGTTCTTC. Amino acids: CASSPKLLLIGTGGINEQFF.

The chain uses TRBV14 and TRBJ2-7, with 10 bases lining up with TRBD2. The trim removed 4 bases at V and 4 bases at J, leaving 7 bases unmatched. This CDR3 is 15 amino acids long. The V gene's germline CDR1 is SGHDN and CDR2 FVKESK. This chain's CDR3 is CASSPSLAGYYEQYF. The CDR3 DNA sequence: TGTGCCAGCAGCCCGTCACTAGCGGGGTATTACGAGCAGTACTTC.

For the CDR3, the DNA is TGCGCCAGCAGCGGAGAAGACAGGGGAGACTATGGCTACACCTTC. This translates into CASSGEDRGDYGYTF. V is TRBV4-1 and J is TRBJ1-2; 8 nucleotides match TRBD1. Losses at the gene ends were 5 bases for V and 3 bases for J; bases not matched to a gene: 8. Germline lookup yields CDR1 MGHRA and CDR2 YSYEKL. The CDR3 has 15 amino acids.

The chain recombines TRBV5-1 with TRBJ1-6, with 7 bases lining up with TRBD1. This CDR3 spans 16 amino acids. With V trimmed by 3 bases and J by 7 bases, 10 bases remained unmatched. Germline values: CDR1 SGHRS, CDR2 YFSETQ. This CDR3 is CASSSEGTAQNSPLHF. The CDR3 nucleotides are TGCGCCAGCAGCTCGGAAGGGACAGCGCAGAATTCACCCCTCCACTTT.

The gene calls are TRBV19 and TRBJ2-1, with a possible D match to TRBD1 (6 bases). Between the trimmed V and J ends, which lost 4 bases and 12 bases, there was a span of 19 bases. The CDR3 sequence is 14 residues long. CDR1 and CDR2 from the germline V gene are LNHDA and SQIVND (reference sequence). For the CDR3, the DNA is TGTGCCAGTAGTAAGGGGGATGGAACCGGAGGGCAGTTCTTC. Its protein product is CASSKGDGTGGQFF.

The CDR3 here is CSASNWENTEAFF. The CDR3 DNA reads TGCAGTGCTAGTAATTGGGAGAACACTGAAGCTTTCTTT. The J gene is TRBJ1-1, the V gene TRBV20-1; unclear D gene. Between the trimmed V and J ends, which lost 3 bases and 1 base, there was a span of 9 bases. Germline V gene sequence: CDR1 DFQATT, CDR2 SNEGSKA (reference sequence). The CDR3 extends over 13 amino acids.